The 29 T cell receptor beta chains given below trace back to one sample, sequenced in a study of response to subunit inactivated influenza vaccine (dated by TCRdb to between 2017 and 2018). Libraries were built with RT-PCR. Instrument used: Illumina HiSeq 2500. The raw public data were reprocessed by TCRdb itself: fastp quality trimming at Q25, MiXCR clonotype calling, in-frame beta chains only. Entries that share a CDR3 protein sequence are merged under the most common genes and DNA. Within this sample are 530,000 or so distinct CDR3 sequences, with less than 30% of them counted one time only. 1.5% to 2% of the sample comes from the top ten. Sequencing used CD4+ T cells sorted from PBMCs, obtained about 5 days after vaccination. The source is a man aged 45-60 years who received an inactivated influenza vaccine. Donor details come from another sample of the same person, matched by shared clones.

There are many counts of this clonotype. The genes are TRBV12-3 or TRBV12-4 and TRBJ1-5; 8 positions match TRBD1. V trimming: 5 bases; J trimming: 11 bases; junction bases outside the gene matches: 8. This CDR3 comprises 13 residues. The CDR3 DNA reads as TGTGCCAGCAGTCCTGGACAGGGAGGGACCCAGCATTTT. Its protein is CASSPGQGGTQHF.

This clonotype was detected only a few times. The V and J genes are TRBV27 and TRBJ2-1; 8 nucleotides agree with TRBD2. V lost 6 bases to trimming and J lost 2 bases; unmatched junction nucleotides: 3. This CDR3 spans 14 amino acids. Germline V gene lookup returns CDR1 MNHEY and CDR2 SMNVEV (reference sequence). CDR3 loop: CASRSSGPYNEQFF. As DNA, the CDR3 is TGTGCCAGCAGATCTAGCGGGCCCTACAATGAGCAGTTCTTC.

This chain links TRBV7-2 with TRBJ2-7, with TRBD1 matching 7 bases. CDR3 length: 16 residues. J lost 8 bases, V lost 5 bases, and 18 bases had no gene match. Germline loops: CDR1 SGHTA, CDR2 FQGNSA. The CDR3 nucleotides are TGTGCCAGCAGCCGCACTCGGACAGGCGGTCCGTCGCAGCAGTACTTC. Protein: CASSRTRTGGPSQQYF. The complete variable domain, with remaining parts taken from reference TRBV7-2 and TRBJ2-7, reads GAGVSQSPSNKVTEKGKDVELRCDPISGHTALYWYRQSLGQGLEFLIYFQGNSAPDKSGLPSDRFSAERTGGSVSTLTIQRTQQEDSAVYLCASSRTRTGGPSQQYFGPGTRLTVT.

This clonotype was seen only a few times. The chain uses TRBV7-9 and TRBJ1-4; D not certain. V lost 3 bases and J 4 bases, leaving 9 bases between the germline ends. CDR1 and CDR2 from the germline V gene are SEHNR and FQNEAQ (reference sequence). This CDR3 contains 14 residues. DNA of the CDR3: TGTGCCAGCAGCTTCGGAACCGATAATGAAAAACTGTTTTTT. It encodes CASSFGTDNEKLFF.

This clonotype was picked up a small number of times. This chain links TRBV4-3 with TRBJ1-4; D gene uncertain. The germline gives CDR1 LGHNA, CDR2 YSLEER. The V and J ends lost 3 bases and 4 bases respectively, with 15 bases between them. The CDR3 has 16 residues. Here the CDR3 reads CASSQATGSYNEKLFF. The CDR3 bases are TGCGCCAGCAGCCAGGCAACCGGGTCCTATAATGAAAAACTGTTTTTT.

This chain uses TRBV28 with TRBJ2-1; D may be TRBD1 or TRBD2 (6 bases each). The germline V and J ends were trimmed by 8 bases and 6 bases, with 20 bases remaining between them. The CDR3 contains 15 residues. CDR1 is MDHEN, CDR2 SYDVKM, per germline. The CDR3 reads CASLGRTGATNEQFF. CDR3 nucleotides: TGTGCCAGCCTTGGGAGGACGGGGGCTACCAATGAGCAGTTCTTC. The full variable domain, its missing parts supplied by reference TRBV28 and TRBJ2-1, is DVKVTQSSRYLVKRTGEKVFLECVQDMDHENMFWYRQDPGLGLRLIYFSYDVKMKEKGDIPEGYSVSREKKERFSLILESASTNQTSMYLCASLGRTGATNEQFFGPGTRLTVL.

A few counts support this clonotype. The chain uses TRBV6-5 and TRBJ2-3; D possibly corresponds to TRBD1 (5 bases). The CDR3 is 15 amino acids. Trimming took 0 bases from V and 6 from J, leaving 13 bases between them. Germline V gene data show CDR1 as MNHEY and CDR2 as SVGAGI. CDR3 protein: CASSYSGRDWDTQYF. In DNA, the CDR3 is TGTGCCAGCAGTTACTCCGGCAGGGATTGGGATACGCAGTATTTT.

This clonotype was counted only a few times. The chain is built from TRBV12-3 or TRBV12-4 and TRBJ2-3; D remains ambiguous. The V end was cut by 7 bases, the J end by 1 base, with 15 bases between. CDR3 length equals 15 residues. DNA for the CDR3: TGTGCCAGCAAAAACCGTTTTTCAGGCACAGATACGCAGTATTTT. Translation: CASKNRFSGTDTQYF.

This clonotype was found a few times. The chain employs TRBV15 and TRBJ2-7; 7 nucleotides align to TRBD1. Trimming took 0 bases from V and 3 from J; bases not matched to a gene: 2. The CDR3 spans 14 residues. From germline, CDR1 is LNHNV and CDR2 YYDKDF (reference sequence). The CDR3 region is CATSRDAGGYEQYF. In DNA, the CDR3 is TGTGCCACCAGCAGAGATGCAGGGGGCTACGAGCAGTACTTC.

This clonotype was seen more than once but under ten times. V is TRBV29-1 and J is TRBJ2-1, with D possibly TRBD2 on 6 matching bases. V lost 7 bases, J lost 9 bases, and 19 bases lay in between. The germline CDR1 and CDR2 sequences are SQVTM and ANQGSEA. The CDR3 loop spans 13 amino acids. CDR3 amino acids: CSGDSPSLGEQFF. In nucleotides, the CDR3 is TGCAGCGGGGACTCCCCCTCCCTTGGTGAGCAGTTCTTC.

A few counts support this clonotype. J is TRBJ2-3 and V is TRBV20-1; D remains ambiguous. The CDR3 is 14 residues long. The V gene lost 5 bases and the J gene lost 1 base, with 13 bases spanning the gap. The V gene's germline CDR1 is DFQATT and CDR2 SNEGSKA (reference sequence). CDR3 in amino acids: CSAGTTTRTDTQYF. Written as DNA, the CDR3 is TGCAGTGCTGGTACTACGACCCGCACAGATACGCAGTATTTT.

At least ten counts were recorded for this clonotype. In DNA, the CDR3 is TGTGCCAGCAGTTTATCGTCTGGTACTGCTGGCTACACCTTC. Translating gives CASSLSSGTAGYTF. The V call is TRBV12-3 or TRBV12-4, the J call TRBJ1-2, with D unresolved. CDR3 length: 14 amino acids. With 2 bases removed from V and 7 bases from J, the gap between germline ends came to 14 bases.

This clonotype came up a few times. The rearrangement joins TRBV29-1 to TRBJ2-1; D call uncertain. Looked up from germline, CDR1 is SQVTM and CDR2 is ANQGSEA. V was trimmed by 3 bases and J by 8 bases, leaving 8 bases between them. This CDR3 is 11 amino acids long. Written as DNA, the CDR3 is TGCAGCGTTGAGAGGAGCTATGAGCAGTTCTTC. Translated: CSVERSYEQFF.

The gene calls are TRBV29-1 and TRBJ2-2; D unclear. CDR3 length: 12 residues. Trimming removed 7 bases at V and 2 bases at J, with 8 bases between. Germline V gene data show CDR1 as SQVTM and CDR2 as ANQGSEA. The CDR3 nucleotides are TGCAGCGGAACAACAAACACCGGGGAGCTGTTTTTT. Its protein is CSGTTNTGELFF.

The chain carries TRBV10-3 and TRBJ2-5; tentative D call: TRBD1 (6 bases). V lost 8 bases to trimming and J lost 1 base, with 14 bases between them. Germline CDR1 ENHRY, CDR2 SYGVKD. The CDR3 totals 14 residues. The CDR3 reads CAIGPTGTQETQYF. CDR3 bases: TGTGCCATCGGTCCAACAGGGACCCAAGAGACCCAGTACTTC.

The gene calls are TRBV5-1 and TRBJ1-1, with 7 positions matching TRBD1. This CDR3 comprises 15 residues. The ends lost 3 bases at V and 3 bases at J; junction bases unmatched: 8. Germline lookup yields CDR1 SGHRS and CDR2 YFSETQ. DNA for the CDR3: TGCGCCAGCAGCTCGGGGACAGCCCACGACACTGAAGCTTTCTTT. Protein sequence: CASSSGTAHDTEAFF.

V usage is TRBV7-8 and J usage is TRBJ2-5; D gene ambiguous. The ends were cut back, 2 bases at V and 5 bases at J, with 12 bases in the middle. Germline-derived CDR1 and CDR2 are SGHVS and FQNEAQ. The CDR3 sequence is 14 residues long. The chain's CDR3 is CASSLWHLEETQYF. Written as DNA, the CDR3 is TGTGCCAGCAGCTTATGGCATCTGGAGGAGACCCAGTACTTC.

The chain carries TRBV28 and TRBJ2-7, with D possibly being TRBD1 (5 bases). This CDR3 has 13 residues. In germline, CDR1 is MDHEN, CDR2 SYDVKM. Trimming left V 9 bases short and J 2 bases short, with 14 bases between. The CDR3 DNA reads as TGTGCCAGGGAAGCGTTGGGGCCCTACGAGCAGTACTTC. Translating gives CAREALGPYEQYF.

This clonotype occurred a few times. This chain links TRBV5-1 with TRBJ2-7; TRBD1 aligns across 7 bases. The length of the CDR3 is 14 residues. The germline V gene encodes CDR1 SGHRS and CDR2 YFSETQ. J lost 5 bases, V lost 0 bases, and 5 bases had no gene match. CDR3: CASSLESTGNEQYF. The CDR3, as DNA: TGCGCCAGCAGCTTGGAATCGACAGGGAACGAGCAGTACTTC.

This rearrangement joins TRBV4-2 to TRBJ2-1; a possible D gene is TRBD2 (5 bases). CDR3 length equals 15 residues. Germline CDR1 LGHNA, CDR2 YNFKEQ. The V end lost 0 bases, the J end lost 7 bases, and 13 bases lay between the germline ends. The DNA for the CDR3 is TGTGCCAGCAGCCAAGATCCGGGTAGCGTTAATGAGCAGTTCTTC. Translated, it gives CASSQDPGSVNEQFF.

This clonotype was seen more than once but under ten times. This chain joins TRBV5-1 and TRBJ1-3, with D hard to call. Trimming took off 0 bases at V and 4 bases at J, with 5 bases between the two ends. Germline V gene data show CDR1 as SGHRS and CDR2 as YFSETQ. This CDR3 is 13 amino acids long. The CDR3 is CASSLGEGNTIYF. CDR3 in DNA: TGCGCCAGCAGCTTGGGGGAAGGAAACACCATATATTTT.

This clonotype appeared a few times. The chain couples TRBV11-2 to TRBJ2-3; D perhaps matches TRBD2 (6 bases). Trimming removed 3 bases from V and 3 bases from J, with 13 bases in between. CDR1 and CDR2 (germline): SGHAT, FQNNGV. The CDR3 sequence is 15 residues long. In nucleotides, the CDR3 is TGTGCCAGCAGCTTTCTCCGGGACTGGACAGATACGCAGTATTTT. Translation: CASSFLRDWTDTQYF.

The chain couples TRBV7-7 to TRBJ2-7; D is perhaps TRBD1 (6 bases). The CDR3 length is 13 residues. Germline CDR1 and CDR2: SSHAT and FNYEAQ (reference sequence). The CDR3 bases are TGTGCTACCAGCTTAGGGGGTGCCTACGAGCAGTACTTC. Protein product: CATSLGGAYEQYF. Based on the CDR3 plus reference TRBV7-7 and TRBJ2-7, the full variable domain is GAGVSQSPRYKVTKRGQDVTLRCDPISSHATLYWYQQALGQGPEFLTYFNYEAQPDKSGLPSDRFSAERPEGSISTLTIQRTEQRDSAMYRCATSLGGAYEQYFGPGTRLTVT.

This clonotype has a handful of counts. This chain uses TRBV5-1 with TRBJ2-3; TRBD2 might be the D (6 bases). The V gene's germline CDR1 is SGHRS and CDR2 YFSETQ. Trimming removed 2 bases at V and 0 bases at J, with 10 bases between. The CDR3 totals 15 residues. This CDR3 is CASSFVGTSTDTQYF. The CDR3 DNA follows: TGCGCCAGCAGCTTCGTAGGGACTAGCACAGATACGCAGTATTTT.

This chain links TRBV29-1 with TRBJ2-7, with D perhaps TRBD1 or TRBD2 (6 bases each). Germline lookup yields CDR1 SQVTM and CDR2 ANQGSEA. The CDR3 length is 15 residues. Trimming left V 6 bases short and J 4 bases short, with 22 bases between. The CDR3 nucleotides are TGCAGCGTCCTCGGAGACTGGGGGGCGGGTTACGAGCAGTACTTC. Its protein is CSVLGDWGAGYEQYF.

This clonotype was detected a few times. The chain employs TRBV7-2 and TRBJ2-6; weak D call: TRBD2 (6 bases). Looked up from germline, CDR1 is SGHTA and CDR2 is FQGNSA. The CDR3 has 15 residues. The V gene lost 5 bases and the J gene lost 2 bases, with 10 bases spanning the gap. The CDR3: CASSPGVTGANVLTF. DNA for the CDR3: TGTGCCAGCAGCCCGGGAGTAACTGGGGCCAACGTCCTGACTTTC.

This clonotype was observed a few times. The rearrangement links TRBV12-3 or TRBV12-4 to TRBJ1-1; 10 nucleotides agree with TRBD1. V shed 6 bases, J shed 12 bases, and the junction held 7 bases outside the gene matches. The CDR3 has 12 amino acids. CDR3 sequence reads: CASREPGQGTFF. The CDR3 DNA follows: TGTGCCAGCAGGGAACCGGGACAGGGGACTTTCTTT.

This clonotype was counted between two and nine times. This chain connects TRBV29-1 to TRBJ2-6; 9 bases align to TRBD1. Germline V gives CDR1 SQVTM, CDR2 ANQGSEA. This CDR3 comprises 15 residues. The DNA of the CDR3 is TGCAGTACCGGGACAGGGTCCTCTGGGGCCAACGTCCTGACTTTC. Translated: CSTGTGSSGANVLTF.

The chain couples TRBV19 to TRBJ2-2; tentative D call: TRBD1 (6 bases). The CDR3 totals 15 residues. From germline, CDR1 is LNHDA and CDR2 SQIVND (reference sequence). V dropped 5 bases and J dropped 6 bases, with 16 bases sitting between them. The CDR3 DNA sequence: TGTGCCAGTAGTCGACAGGCAAATGAGCCCGGGGAGCTGTTTTTT. It codes for CASSRQANEPGELFF.